This entry features one TCR beta chain sequence. Its target is not known. The sample is drawn from a study of T-cell memory formation after mild COVID-19. Study-level background: TCR clusters were mostly donor specific.

After 5'RACE with constant-segment primers, TCR alpha and TCR beta cDNA libraries carrying sample barcodes and UMIs were obtained. TCRdb analysed the 5' RACE reads with MiXCR anew, one entry per CDR3 protein. The table records about 430,000 distinct CDR3 sequences, roughly 24% of them present only once. Findings of the study overall: Researchers report contracting CD4+ clones mostly in CM and EM, with CD8+ clones in EMRA. Cross-reactive memory seemingly joined, as some responding clones were found in pre-infection memory.

The CDR3 is 15 residues long. V was pared by 6 bases and J by 5 bases, with 20 bases between. Germline V gives CDR1 SQVTM, CDR2 ANQGSEA. This clonotype was sampled from an adult woman who had mild COVID-19 (a few samples of this study predate the infection). Cell type and time point are not known. Specimen: PBMCs or a T cell subset sorted from them (not recorded which). V and J are TRBV29-1 and TRBJ2-1; no clear D. The DNA of the CDR3 is TGCAGCGTCCCACTACAGCAAGCCCTAAACAATGAGCAGTTCTTC. Its protein product is CSVPLQQALNNEQFF.